This T cell receptor beta chain was documented in a study of blood T cell repertoires in COVID-19. As for the study in general: Samples taken during acute and convalescent COVID-19 were collected in the United States, Italy and Spain. In each case, the material was cDNA or gDNA derived from T cells, B-cell-depleted T cells, or PBMCs.

Enrollment of patients from Seattle took place during active infection, with longitudinal follow-up. CDR1 is SGHTA and CDR2 is FQGNSA in the germline V gene. The CDR3 loop spans 15 amino acids. Trimming took off 1 base at V and 3 bases at J, with 13 bases between the two ends. Source study methods: The authors estimated nucleated cell counts from reference gene primer amplification. The table came from immunoSEQ multiplex PCR; TCRdb's copy has only in-frame clones and leaves some out. For V, J and clone size, that table is used; D and trimming come from the DNA. Among 150,000 to 190,000 clones listed, roughly 85% were seen once.

The material sequenced was peripheral blood. The clonotype was recovered from a woman aged 55-75 years with COVID-19, enrolled during active disease. The chain carries TRBV7-2 and TRBJ2-7; D might be TRBD2 (5 bases). CDR3 bases: TGTGCCAGCAGCTTAGGCGCCGGGAAATACTACGAGCAGTACTTC. This sequence encodes CASSLGAGKYYEQYF.